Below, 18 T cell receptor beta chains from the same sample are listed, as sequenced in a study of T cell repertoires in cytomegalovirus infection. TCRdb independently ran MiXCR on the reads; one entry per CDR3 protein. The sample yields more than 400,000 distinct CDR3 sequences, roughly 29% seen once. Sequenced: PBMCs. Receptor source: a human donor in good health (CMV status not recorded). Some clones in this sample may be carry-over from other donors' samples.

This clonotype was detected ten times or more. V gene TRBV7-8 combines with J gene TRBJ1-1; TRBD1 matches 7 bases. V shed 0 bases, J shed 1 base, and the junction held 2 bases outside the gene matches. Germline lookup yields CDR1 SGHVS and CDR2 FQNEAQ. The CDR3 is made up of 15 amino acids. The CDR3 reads CASSLADRRNTEAFF. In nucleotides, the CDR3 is TGTGCCAGCAGCTTAGCGGACAGGCGGAACACTGAAGCTTTCTTT.

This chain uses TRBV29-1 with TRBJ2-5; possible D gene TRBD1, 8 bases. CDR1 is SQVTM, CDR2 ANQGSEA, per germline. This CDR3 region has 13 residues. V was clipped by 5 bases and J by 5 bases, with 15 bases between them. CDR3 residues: CSVYGQGGETQYF. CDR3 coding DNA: TGCAGCGTTTATGGACAGGGAGGGGAGACCCAGTACTTC.

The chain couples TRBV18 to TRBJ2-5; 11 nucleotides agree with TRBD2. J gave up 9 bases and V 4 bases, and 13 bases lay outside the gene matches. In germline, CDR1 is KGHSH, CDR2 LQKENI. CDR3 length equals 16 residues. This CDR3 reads CASSRTGTSGVASQYF. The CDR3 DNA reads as TGTGCCAGCTCACGGACCGGGACTAGCGGTGTGGCGTCCCAGTACTTC.

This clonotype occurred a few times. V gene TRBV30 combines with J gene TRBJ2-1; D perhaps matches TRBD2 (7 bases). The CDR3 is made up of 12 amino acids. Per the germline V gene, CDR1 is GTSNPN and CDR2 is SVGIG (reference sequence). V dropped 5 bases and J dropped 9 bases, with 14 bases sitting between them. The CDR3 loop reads CAWSKGGREQFF. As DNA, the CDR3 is TGTGCCTGGTCGAAGGGGGGGCGTGAGCAGTTCTTC. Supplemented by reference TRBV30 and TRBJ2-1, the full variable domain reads SQTIHQWPATLVQPVGSPLSLECTVEGTSNPNLYWYRQAAGRGLQLLFYSVGIGQISSEVPQNLSASRPQDRQFILSSKKLLLSDSGFYLCAWSKGGREQFFGPGTRLTVL.

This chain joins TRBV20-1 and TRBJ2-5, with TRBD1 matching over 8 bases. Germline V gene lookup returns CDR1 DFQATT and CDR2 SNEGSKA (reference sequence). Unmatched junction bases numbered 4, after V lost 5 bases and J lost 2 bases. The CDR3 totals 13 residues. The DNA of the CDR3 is TGCAGTGCTGATACAGGGGGACAAGAGACCCAGTACTTC. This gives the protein CSADTGGQETQYF.

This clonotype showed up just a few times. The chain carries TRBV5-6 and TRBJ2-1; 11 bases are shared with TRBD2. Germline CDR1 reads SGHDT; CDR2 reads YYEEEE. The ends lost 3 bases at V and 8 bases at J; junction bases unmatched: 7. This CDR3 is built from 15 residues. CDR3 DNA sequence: TGTGCCAGCAGCTCTACTAGCGGGAGTTGGGATGAGCAGTTCTTC. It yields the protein CASSSTSGSWDEQFF.

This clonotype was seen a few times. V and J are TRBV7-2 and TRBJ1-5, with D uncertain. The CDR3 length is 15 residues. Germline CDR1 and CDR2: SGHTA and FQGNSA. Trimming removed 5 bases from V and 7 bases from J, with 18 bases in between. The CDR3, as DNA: TGTGCCAGCAGCCCAGGTAGTGGGGTGAGGCAGCCCCAGCATTTT. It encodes CASSPGSGVRQPQHF.

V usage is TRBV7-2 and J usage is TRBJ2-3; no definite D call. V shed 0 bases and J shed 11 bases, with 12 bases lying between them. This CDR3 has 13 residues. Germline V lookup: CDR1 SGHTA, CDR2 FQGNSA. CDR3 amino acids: CASSLATLGLQYF. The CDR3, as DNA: TGTGCCAGCAGCTTAGCGACCCTCGGATTGCAGTATTTT.

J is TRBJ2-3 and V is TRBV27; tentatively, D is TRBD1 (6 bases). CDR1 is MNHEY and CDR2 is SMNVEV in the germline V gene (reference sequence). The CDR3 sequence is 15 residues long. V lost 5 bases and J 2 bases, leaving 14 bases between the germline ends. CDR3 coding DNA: TGTGCCAGCAGTCTTACGAGGACAGTCACAGATACGCAGTATTTT. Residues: CASSLTRTVTDTQYF.

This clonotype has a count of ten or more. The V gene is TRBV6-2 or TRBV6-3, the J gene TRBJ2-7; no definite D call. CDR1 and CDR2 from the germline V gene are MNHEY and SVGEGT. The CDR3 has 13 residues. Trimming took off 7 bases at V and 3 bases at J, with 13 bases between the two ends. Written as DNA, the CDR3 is TGTGCCAGCACCCCGGGCCGCAACTACGAGCAGTACTTC. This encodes CASTPGRNYEQYF.

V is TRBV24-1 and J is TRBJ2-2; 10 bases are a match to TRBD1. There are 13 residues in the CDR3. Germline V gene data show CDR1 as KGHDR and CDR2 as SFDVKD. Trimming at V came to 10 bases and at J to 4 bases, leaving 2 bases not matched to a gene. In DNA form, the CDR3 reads TGTGCCACTGGGACAGGGGTCACCGGGGAGCTGTTTTTT. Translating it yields CATGTGVTGELFF.

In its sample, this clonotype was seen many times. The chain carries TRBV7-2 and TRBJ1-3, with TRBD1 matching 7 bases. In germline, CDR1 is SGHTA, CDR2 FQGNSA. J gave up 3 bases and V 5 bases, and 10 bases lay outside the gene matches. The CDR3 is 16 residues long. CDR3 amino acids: CASSPQGGFGGNTIYF. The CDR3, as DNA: TGTGCCAGCAGCCCCCAGGGGGGGTTCGGTGGAAACACCATATATTTT. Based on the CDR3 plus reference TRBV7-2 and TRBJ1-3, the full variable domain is GAGVSQSPSNKVTEKGKDVELRCDPISGHTALYWYRQSLGQGLEFLIYFQGNSAPDKSGLPSDRFSAERTGGSVSTLTIQRTQQEDSAVYLCASSPQGGFGGNTIYFGEGSWLTVV.

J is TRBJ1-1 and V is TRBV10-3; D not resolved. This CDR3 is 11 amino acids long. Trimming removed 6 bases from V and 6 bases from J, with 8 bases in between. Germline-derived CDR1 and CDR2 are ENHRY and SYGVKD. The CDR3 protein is CAIRGEAEAFF. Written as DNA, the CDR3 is TGTGCCATCAGGGGAGAGGCTGAAGCTTTCTTT.

CDR3 amino acids: CASSPPGENFNYGYTF. CDR3 sequence (DNA): TGTGCCAGCTCACCACCGGGCGAAAACTTTAACTATGGCTACACCTTC. The J gene is TRBJ1-2, the V gene TRBV18; D is unclear. The CDR3 spans 16 residues. Trimming removed 0 bases from V and 1 base from J, with 12 bases in between. The germline V gene encodes CDR1 KGHSH and CDR2 LQKENI.

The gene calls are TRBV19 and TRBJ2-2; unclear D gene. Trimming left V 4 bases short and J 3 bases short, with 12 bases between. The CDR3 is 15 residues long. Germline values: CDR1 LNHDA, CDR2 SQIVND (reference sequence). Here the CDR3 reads CASSTRNGDTGELFF. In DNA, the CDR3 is TGTGCCAGTAGTACGCGGAACGGAGACACCGGGGAGCTGTTTTTT.

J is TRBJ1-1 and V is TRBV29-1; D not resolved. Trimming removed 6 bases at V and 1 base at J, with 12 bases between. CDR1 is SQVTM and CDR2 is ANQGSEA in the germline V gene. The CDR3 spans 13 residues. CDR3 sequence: CSVAGPGNTEAFF. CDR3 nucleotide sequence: TGCAGCGTCGCCGGACCCGGGAACACTGAAGCTTTCTTT.

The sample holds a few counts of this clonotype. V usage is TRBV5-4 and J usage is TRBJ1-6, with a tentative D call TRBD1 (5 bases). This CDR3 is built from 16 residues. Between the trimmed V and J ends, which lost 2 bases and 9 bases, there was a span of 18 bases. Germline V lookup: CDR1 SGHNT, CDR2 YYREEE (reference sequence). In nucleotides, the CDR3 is TGTGCCAGCAGCTTAGATGGACGGGGGGTGAGTTCACCCCTCCACTTT. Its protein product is CASSLDGRGVSSPLHF. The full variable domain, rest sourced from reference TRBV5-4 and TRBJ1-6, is ETGVTQSPTHLIKTRGQQVTLRCSSQSGHNTVSWYQQALGQGPQFIFQYYREEENGRGNFPPRFSGLQFPNYSSELNVNALELDDSALYLCASSLDGRGVSSPLHFGNGTRLTVT.

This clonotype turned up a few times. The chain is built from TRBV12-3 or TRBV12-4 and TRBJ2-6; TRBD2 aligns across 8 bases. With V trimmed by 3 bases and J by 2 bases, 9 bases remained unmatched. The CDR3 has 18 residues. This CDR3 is CASSFHLAGSPGANVLTF. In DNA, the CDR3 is TGTGCCAGCAGTTTCCATCTAGCGGGCTCCCCTGGGGCCAACGTCCTGACTTTC.